These 30 T cell receptor beta chains were all obtained from the same sample, sequenced in a study of blood T cell repertoires in COVID-19. Assay: immunoSEQ multiplex PCR; the TCRdb copy retains only in-frame clones and omits some. This sample yields 250,000 to 300,000 clones, of which nearly 90% are seen a single time; approximately 1.8% belongs to the top ten. Material: PBMCs or T cells enriched from blood (not recorded which). The receptors derive from a woman aged 60-70 years who had recovered from COVID-19.

This sequence joins TRBV30 and TRBJ1-4; perhaps TRBD1 as D (6 bases). The V gene's germline CDR1 is GTSNPN and CDR2 SVGIG (reference sequence). V lost 8 bases, J lost 1 base, and 17 bases lay in between. CDR3 length equals 15 residues. In nucleotides, the CDR3 is TGTGCCACTACAGGGCCTTGGGTAACTAATGAAAAACTGTTTTTT. It codes for CATTGPWVTNEKLFF.

The CDR3 bases are TGTGCCAGTAGTTCCGACAGGGAAGGAGGCACAGATACGCAGTATTTT. It yields the protein CASSSDREGGTDTQYF. The chain is built from TRBV19 and TRBJ2-3; the match to TRBD1 covers 7 bases. Looked up from germline, CDR1 is LNHDA and CDR2 is SQIVND (reference sequence). The V and J ends lost 5 bases and 1 base, in that order; junction bases with no gene match: 9. The CDR3 consists of 16 residues.

This chain uses TRBV28 with TRBJ2-7; TRBD2 matches 12 bases. This CDR3 is built from 18 residues. Unmatched junction bases numbered 15, after V lost 6 bases and J lost 3 bases. CDR1 MDHEN and CDR2 SYDVKM come from the germline V gene. CDR3 in DNA: TGTGCCAGCAGCGCTTCCGGACTAGCGGGACTTAGACTCTACGAGCAGTACTTC. Its protein product is CASSASGLAGLRLYEQYF.

This rearrangement joins TRBV5-1 to TRBJ2-3, with 12 positions matching TRBD2. The V and J ends lost 5 bases and 1 base, in that order; junction bases with no gene match: 5. The CDR3 runs 16 residues. Germline CDR1 reads SGHRS; CDR2 reads YFSETQ. The CDR3 loop reads CASSSRTSGGTDTQYF. In DNA form, the CDR3 reads TGCGCCAGCAGTTCGAGGACTAGCGGGGGCACAGATACGCAGTATTTT.

The genes are TRBV2 and TRBJ1-2; no clear D. V lost 8 bases and J lost 4, with 8 bases in between. The CDR3 is 11 amino acids. The germline CDR1 and CDR2 sequences are SNHLY and FYNNEI. CDR3 loop: CASGRGYGYTF. The CDR3 nucleotides are TGTGCCAGCGGCCGGGGCTATGGCTACACCTTC.

The chain joins TRBV7-6 to TRBJ2-3; 12 bases agree with TRBD2. The CDR3 loop spans 16 amino acids. From germline, CDR1 is SGHVS and CDR2 FNYEAQ. V was clipped by 4 bases and J by 2 bases; unmatched bases: 4. As DNA, the CDR3 is TGTGCCAGCAGCTGGACTAGCGGGGTCTTCACAGATACGCAGTATTTT. Protein sequence: CASSWTSGVFTDTQYF.

The V call is TRBV7-3, the J call TRBJ1-1, with 8 bases lining up with TRBD1. CDR1 and CDR2 (germline): SGHTA, FQGTGA. V shed 3 bases and J 1 base; nucleotides not matched to a gene: 1. The CDR3 runs to 14 residues. The CDR3 reads CASSLDRENTEAFF. The CDR3, as DNA: TGTGCCAGCAGCTTGGACAGGGAGAACACTGAAGCTTTCTTT.

This clone occurred a few times. The chain links TRBV19 to TRBJ1-4; a possible D gene is TRBD1 (6 bases). The V end was cut by 6 bases, the J end by 8 bases, with 19 bases between. This CDR3 comprises 15 residues. Per the germline V gene, CDR1 is LNHDA and CDR2 is SQIVND (reference sequence). CDR3 in amino acids: CASSTRGGTGEKLFF. CDR3 nucleotides: TGTGCCAGTAGCACCCGTGGGGGCACAGGAGAAAAACTGTTTTTT. The full variable domain, in which reference TRBV19 and TRBJ1-4 provide the parts outside the CDR3, is DGGITQSPKYLFRKEGQNVTLSCEQNLNHDAMYWYRQDPGQGLRLIYYSQIVNDFQKGDIAEGYSVSREKKESFPLTVTSAQKNPTAFYLCASSTRGGTGEKLFFGSGTQLSVL.

This chain connects TRBV30 to TRBJ1-2; 7 bases agree with TRBD1. V lost 2 bases, J lost 5 bases, and 8 bases stayed unmatched. The CDR3 consists of 14 residues. From germline, CDR1 is GTSNPN and CDR2 SVGIG (reference sequence). The CDR3, as DNA: TGTGCCTGGAGTCCAACAGGGGTCCCATATGGCTACACCTTC. It codes for CAWSPTGVPYGYTF.

This rearrangement joins TRBV12-3 or TRBV12-4 to TRBJ2-7; TRBD2 aligns across 8 bases. V gave up 6 bases and J gave up 3 bases; unmatched junction bases: 4. The CDR3 length is 13 residues. The CDR3 coding sequence is TGTGCCAGCAGCCAGGGACTAGTCTACGAGCAGTACTTC. Residues: CASSQGLVYEQYF.

This clone was observed a single time. The V and J genes are TRBV18 and TRBJ1-2; 11 bases are a match to TRBD1. J was trimmed by 8 bases and V by 4 bases; bases with no gene match: 15. The CDR3 is 17 amino acids. CDR1 KGHSH and CDR2 LQKENI come from the germline V gene. CDR3 sequence reads: CASSLSIVGQGAGGYTF. CDR3 coding DNA: TGTGCCAGCTCACTATCGATTGTCGGACAGGGGGCTGGAGGCTACACCTTC.

V and J are TRBV28 and TRBJ1-5, with D maybe TRBD1 (5 bases). Germline-derived CDR1 and CDR2 are MDHEN and SYDVKM. Trimming took off 3 bases at V and 1 base at J, with 13 bases between the two ends. The CDR3 consists of 16 residues. In DNA, the CDR3 is TGTGCCAGCAGTTTCCGGGGGACTACAAGCAATCAGCCCCAGCATTTT. It yields the protein CASSFRGTTSNQPQHF.

This chain joins TRBV24-1 and TRBJ1-6; no firm D call. CDR3 length: 17 residues. The germline V gene has CDR1 KGHDR and CDR2 SFDVKD. V was cut by 6 bases and J by 2 bases, with 16 bases left in between. CDR3 protein: CATSQRAETAYNSPLHF. The CDR3 DNA reads as TGTGCCACCAGTCAGAGGGCCGAGACGGCCTATAATTCACCCCTCCACTTT.

The chain couples TRBV6-5 to TRBJ2-6; D possibly corresponds to TRBD1 (6 bases). From germline, CDR1 is MNHEY and CDR2 SVGAGI. The CDR3 spans 15 residues. V lost 10 bases, J lost 2 bases, and 15 bases lay in between. The chain's CDR3 is CANEQGTAGANVLTF. The CDR3 bases are TGTGCCAACGAACAGGGCACGGCTGGGGCCAACGTCCTGACTTTC.

At least ten counts were recorded for this clone. The chain combines TRBV30 with TRBJ1-1, with D maybe TRBD1 (6 bases). The CDR3 length is 12 residues. V lost 7 bases, J lost 0 bases, and 9 bases lay in between. Germline values: CDR1 GTSNPN, CDR2 SVGIG (reference sequence). Here the CDR3 DNA reads TGTGCCTCAGGGGCCATGAACACTGAAGCTTTCTTT. This sequence encodes CASGAMNTEAFF.

J is TRBJ2-1 and V is TRBV14, with 10 bases that match TRBD2. This CDR3 is 17 amino acids long. Germline V gene data show CDR1 as SGHDN and CDR2 as FVKESK. Trimming at V came to 1 base and at J to 2 bases, leaving 5 bases not matched to a gene. Written as DNA, the CDR3 is TGTGCCAGCAGCCAAGCCCTCCTAGCGGGGGCCTACAATGAGCAGTTCTTC. Its protein product is CASSQALLAGAYNEQFF. The whole variable domain, filled in from reference TRBV14 and TRBJ2-1, reads EAGVTQFPSHSVIEKGQTVTLRCDPISGHDNLYWYRRVMGKEIKFLLHFVKESKQDESGMPNNRFLAERTGGTYSTLKVQPAELEDSGVYFCASSQALLAGAYNEQFFGPGTRLTVL.

In this sample, this clone turned up once. The genes are TRBV7-6 and TRBJ2-2, with 7 bases fitting TRBD1. The V and J ends lost 5 bases and 5 bases, in that order; junction bases with no gene match: 5. The CDR3 runs to 14 residues. From germline, CDR1 is SGHVS and CDR2 FNYEAQ. CDR3 loop: CASSLRDRTGELFF. In DNA form, the CDR3 reads TGTGCCAGCAGCCTAAGGGACAGAACCGGGGAGCTGTTTTTT.

The CDR3 nucleotides are TGTGCCAGCAGTTACTCTATTACCGGGATCCCCCTCCACTTT. The encoded protein is CASSYSITGIPLHF. The rearrangement links TRBV6-5 to TRBJ1-6, with D unclear. CDR3 length: 14 amino acids. Trimming took 0 bases from V and 13 from J, leaving 13 bases between them. Germline assignment: CDR1 MNHEY and CDR2 SVGAGI.

The chain links TRBV6-4 to TRBJ2-7, with a possible D match to TRBD2 (5 bases). Germline V gene data show CDR1 as MRHNA and CDR2 as SNTAGT. The V end lost 3 bases, the J end lost 3 bases, and 15 bases lay between the germline ends. The CDR3 has 15 amino acids. The CDR3 DNA reads TGTGCCAGCAGTGAGGAGAGCGGCAGTAACTACGAGCAGTACTTC. Its translation: CASSEESGSNYEQYF.

The rearrangement links TRBV6-2 or TRBV6-3 to TRBJ2-7; no clear D gene. V was shortened by 1 base and J by 3 bases, with 10 bases between the two germline ends. Germline CDR1 MNHEY, CDR2 SVGEGT. This CDR3 region has 14 residues. CDR3 sequence reads: CASSYFGRSYEQYF. CDR3 coding DNA: TGTGCCAGCAGTTACTTTGGCAGAAGCTACGAGCAGTACTTC.

The chain has TRBV5-1 and TRBJ1-2; D call uncertain. This CDR3 has 12 residues. Trimming took off 6 bases at V and 9 bases at J, with 15 bases between the two ends. Germline V gene lookup returns CDR1 SGHRS and CDR2 YFSETQ. The CDR3 is CASTLDSIRYTF. The CDR3 DNA sequence: TGCGCCAGCACCCTGGACTCCATCCGCTACACCTTC.

Comment on this clone: Other DNA variants within this sample encode the same CDR3. The rearrangement uses TRBV7-9 and TRBJ1-2, with 9 bases fitting TRBD1. CDR3 length equals 15 residues. Germline V gene lookup returns CDR1 SEHNR and CDR2 FQNEAQ (reference sequence). V lost 5 bases and J lost 0; bases outside the gene matches: 4. CDR3 in amino acids: CASSLGTGSNYGYTF. As DNA, the CDR3 is TGTGCCAGCAGCCTCGGGACAGGGTCTAACTATGGCTACACCTTC.

This clone was seen a single time. V is TRBV19 and J is TRBJ1-5; no definite D call. The CDR3 has 20 residues. V lost 4 bases and J lost 2, with 27 bases in between. CDR1 is LNHDA and CDR2 is SQIVND in the germline V gene (reference sequence). The chain's CDR3 is CASSTATLGRTDRGNQPQHF. CDR3 coding DNA: TGTGCCAGTAGTACCGCTACACTAGGACGGACGGATCGGGGCAATCAGCCCCAGCATTTT.

The chain carries TRBV9 and TRBJ1-4, with D possibly being TRBD1 (6 bases). The CDR3 extends over 14 amino acids. The V end lost 0 bases, the J end lost 8 bases, and 11 bases lay between the germline ends. Per the germline V gene, CDR1 is SGDLS and CDR2 is YYNGEE. The CDR3: CASSVDREGEKLFF. CDR3 bases: TGTGCCAGCAGCGTAGACAGGGAGGGCGAAAAACTGTTTTTT.

The chain combines TRBV14 with TRBJ1-1; no reliable D call. The ends were cut back, 5 bases at V and 2 bases at J, with 9 bases in the middle. CDR3 length: 13 amino acids. Per germline, CDR1 SGHDN and CDR2 FVKESK. The CDR3 sequence is CASSAAINTEAFF. For the CDR3, the DNA is TGTGCCAGCAGCGCAGCGATCAACACTGAAGCTTTCTTT.

The rearrangement links TRBV3-1 (or the pseudogene TRBV3-2) to TRBJ2-2; D may be TRBD1 (6 bases). V was trimmed by 4 bases and J by 8 bases, leaving 14 bases between them. Germline loops: CDR1 LGHDT, CDR2 YNNKEL (reference sequence). The CDR3 contains 14 residues. CDR3 DNA sequence: TGTGCCAGCAGCCCCTCAGGGACACCGGGGGAGCTGTTTTTT. It encodes CASSPSGTPGELFF.

The chain joins TRBV6-5 to TRBJ1-1; the D gene is possibly TRBD1 (5 bases). The CDR3 consists of 14 residues. Germline V gene data show CDR1 as MNHEY and CDR2 as SVGAGI. V gave up 10 bases and J gave up 6 bases, with 21 bases separating them. The CDR3 spells CATQFTGLSPEAFF. The CDR3 region has the DNA TGTGCCACCCAATTTACAGGACTAAGCCCTGAAGCTTTCTTT.

The chain recombines TRBV27 with TRBJ2-5, with D tentatively TRBD1 (6 bases). Germline values: CDR1 MNHEY, CDR2 SMNVEV (reference sequence). The CDR3 has 12 amino acids. V dropped 5 bases and J dropped 5 bases, with 9 bases sitting between them. This CDR3 is CASSGQSETQYF. The CDR3 nucleotides read TGTGCCAGCAGTGGACAGTCGGAGACCCAGTACTTC.

For the CDR3, the DNA is TGTGCCAGCAGTGCCGCCAGGGACTATAATGAAAAACTGTTTTTT. This codes for CASSAARDYNEKLFF. V gene TRBV3-1 (or the pseudogene TRBV3-2) combines with J gene TRBJ1-4; maybe TRBD1 (5 bases). Deletions cut 6 bases from V and 4 bases from J, with 15 bases between. This CDR3 is 15 amino acids long. In germline, CDR1 is LGHDT, CDR2 YNNKEL (reference sequence).

The chain has TRBV9 and TRBJ2-7; D unclear. V shed 0 bases and J shed 6 bases, with 19 bases lying between them. Germline V CDR1 and CDR2: SGDLS, YYNGEE. This CDR3 has 16 residues. The CDR3 loop is CASSVGPPPESAEQYF. Written as DNA, the CDR3 is TGTGCCAGCAGCGTAGGTCCCCCACCTGAGTCCGCCGAGCAGTACTTC.